This T cell receptor beta chain was sequenced during a study of blood T cell repertoires in COVID-19. Across the study: From the United States, Italy and Spain came samples of acute and convalescent COVID-19. The cDNA or gDNA used as material had been derived from T cells, B-cell-depleted T cells, or PBMCs.

Authors' processing steps: Reference gene primer amplification yielded estimated nucleated cell counts. Sequenced by immunoSEQ multiplex PCR; TCRdb stores in-frame clones only, minus some. For V, J and clone size, that table is used; D and trimming come from the DNA. This sample carries 180,000 or so clones, about 89% of them seen once, and the ten largest clones take less than 3.5%. The CDR3 spans 13 residues. Germline V gene lookup returns CDR1 SGHRS and CDR2 YFSETQ. J gave up 5 bases and V 4 bases, and 3 bases lay outside the gene matches. The source is a man aged 65 to 85 with acute or convalescent COVID-19. The chain has TRBV5-1 and TRBJ2-1, with 7 bases lining up with TRBD1. Sequencing input: peripheral blood. The CDR3 here is CASSLGQHNEQFF. CDR3 DNA: TGCGCCAGCAGCCTGGGACAGCACAATGAGCAGTTCTTC.